This T cell receptor (beta chain) was sequenced in a study of blood T cell repertoires in COVID-19. Study context: Samples representing acute and convalescent COVID-19 were sourced from the United States, Italy and Spain. PBMCs, B-cell-depleted T cells, or T cells were the source of the cDNA or gDNA that made up the material.

In the original processing: Nucleated cell counts were estimated from reference gene primer amplification. Libraries were prepared by immunoSEQ multiplex PCR; TCRdb keeps only in-frame clonotypes and omits some of them. The V and J calls and clone size are taken from that table; D and trimming were inferred from the DNA. The sample has 90,000 to 150,000 clones, approximately 81% seen once. Trimming removed 0 bases at V and 2 bases at J, with 11 bases between. Germline V gives CDR1 MNHNY, CDR2 SVGAGI (reference sequence). The CDR3 extends over 15 amino acids. The sequenced sample consisted of peripheral blood. The source of this sequence is a woman older than 75 with acute or convalescent COVID-19. The rearrangement uses TRBV6-6 and TRBJ2-7; possibly TRBD1 for D (5 bases). In DNA, the CDR3 is TGTGCCAGCAGTTACTCGACGCAGGGAACCTACGAGCAGTACTTC. This sequence encodes CASSYSTQGTYEQYF.